The entry below gives a single T cell receptor (beta chain) sequence along with its context. The sample contains more than one DNA sequence encoding this CDR3. As processed by the authors: Reference gene primer amplification yielded estimated nucleated cell counts. Assay used: immunoSEQ multiplex PCR; TCRdb lists only in-frame clones, some missing. The D gene and trimming were derived from the DNA, and the V and J assignments and clone size from that table. The sample lists a few hundred thousand clones, more than 65% occurring once. The record originates from a study of blood T cell repertoires in COVID-19. Study context: Samples came from the United States, Italy and Spain, spanning acute and convalescent COVID-19.

Germline V CDR1 and CDR2: SEHNR, FQNEAQ (reference sequence). The V end was cut by 2 bases, the J end by 3 bases, with 4 bases between. There are 13 residues in the CDR3. The gene calls are TRBV7-9 and TRBJ2-2; D gene uncertain. Input material: peripheral blood. This TCR was sampled from a woman aged 40 to 50 who had recovered from COVID-19. The CDR3 region has the DNA TGTGCCAGCAGCTTACGGGACACCGGGGAGCTGTTTTTT. It specifies CASSLRDTGELFF.